These 8 T cell receptor beta chains originate from one sample sequenced in a study of T cells in tuberculosis. This table comes from immunoSEQ multiplex PCR, and its TCRdb copy is limited to in-frame clones, with some not included. This table holds more than 9,000 clones, about 94% found once. The source material was PBMCs. These TCRs come from an adult with tuberculosis.

The gene calls are TRBV2 and TRBJ2-2, with 7 bases lining up with TRBD1. The CDR3 spans 15 residues. Germline V lookup: CDR1 SNHLY, CDR2 FYNNEI. J lost 1 base, V lost 5 bases, and 4 bases had no gene match. The CDR3 is CASSSRTGNTGELFF. The CDR3 DNA sequence: TGTGCCAGCAGTTCCCGGACAGGGAACACCGGGGAGCTGTTTTTT.

The V call is TRBV21-1, the J call TRBJ2-5; TRBD2, the table's D call, lacks a check against the DNA. TRBV21-1 is recorded as a pseudogene. CDR3 size: 15 residues. CDR3 in DNA: TGTGCCAGCGGAAAGGTCCGCGGCGGTCAAGAGACCCAGTACTTC. This encodes CASGKVRGGQETQYF.

V usage is TRBV7-3 and J usage is TRBJ2-1, with 9 bases aligning to TRBD2. V was clipped by 5 bases and J by 4 bases; unmatched bases: 6. Germline V gene sequence: CDR1 SGHTA, CDR2 FQGTGA. This CDR3 spans 15 amino acids. CDR3 bases: TGTGCCAGCAGCCAAGCGACTAGCGGATACAATGAGCAGTTCTTC. Its protein is CASSQATSGYNEQFF.

The chain has TRBV9 and TRBJ2-7; 10 nucleotides match TRBD2. The V segment lost 0 bases and the J segment 3 bases; nucleotides outside the gene matches: 6. This CDR3 contains 16 residues. Germline CDR1 SGDLS, CDR2 YYNGEE. CDR3 protein: CASSVAPSGSVYEQYF. DNA of the CDR3: TGTGCCAGCAGCGTAGCTCCTAGCGGGAGTGTCTACGAGCAGTACTTC.

The chain is built from TRBV30 and TRBJ2-7, with TRBD1 as a possible D gene (6 bases). V lost 2 bases to trimming and J lost 7 bases, with 12 bases between them. This CDR3 is 12 amino acids long. The germline CDR1 and CDR2 sequences are GTSNPN and SVGIG (reference sequence). CDR3 in DNA: TGTGCCTGGAGTACAGGGTGGTGGGAGCAGTACTTC. Its translation: CAWSTGWWEQYF. Variable domain in full (rest from reference TRBV30 and TRBJ2-7): SQTIHQWPATLVQPVGSPLSLECTVEGTSNPNLYWYRQAAGRGLQLLFYSVGIGQISSEVPQNLSASRPQDRQFILSSKKLLLSDSGFYLCAWSTGWWEQYFGPGTRLTVT.

This clone was seen a handful of times. The chain couples TRBV7-8 to TRBJ2-7; 16 positions match TRBD2. CDR3 length: 16 residues. The germline V gene has CDR1 SGHVS and CDR2 FQNEAQ. V lost 5 bases to trimming and J lost 4 bases; unmatched junction nucleotides: 5. The CDR3 sequence is CASSDGTSGRAYEQYF. The DNA for the CDR3 is TGTGCCAGCAGCGACGGGACTAGCGGGAGGGCTTACGAGCAGTACTTC.

The chain has TRBV19 and TRBJ2-1, with 7 bases matching TRBD1. The germline gives CDR1 LNHDA, CDR2 SQIVND (reference sequence). The V and J ends lost 3 bases and 2 bases, in that order; junction bases with no gene match: 4. The CDR3 sequence is 15 residues long. The CDR3 DNA is TGTGCCAGTAGTATCGGGGACAGTGCCTACAATGAGCAGTTCTTC. It yields the protein CASSIGDSAYNEQFF. Drawing the rest from reference TRBV19 and TRBJ2-1, the complete variable domain is DGGITQSPKYLFRKEGQNVTLSCEQNLNHDAMYWYRQDPGQGLRLIYYSQIVNDFQKGDIAEGYSVSREKKESFPLTVTSAQKNPTAFYLCASSIGDSAYNEQFFGPGTRLTVL.

This CDR3 reads CATSLTSGGASDTQYF. The CDR3 DNA reads as TGTGCCACCAGCCTTACCAGCGGGGGGGCCTCAGATACGCAGTATTTT. The V gene is TRBV15, the J gene TRBJ2-3; TRBD2 aligns across 10 bases. CDR1 LNHNV and CDR2 YYDKDF come from the germline V gene (reference sequence). V shed 5 bases and J 4 bases; nucleotides not matched to a gene: 9. The CDR3 totals 16 residues. Full variable domain (missing parts from reference TRBV15 and TRBJ2-3): DAMVIQNPRYQVTQFGKPVTLSCSQTLNHNVMYWYQQKSSQAPKLLFHYYDKDFNNEADTPDNFQSRRPNTSFCFLDIRSPGLGDTAMYLCATSLTSGGASDTQYFGPGTRLTVL.